Below, 4 T cell receptor beta chains from the same sample are listed, as sequenced in a study of T cells in Graves' hyperthyroidism and ophthalmopathy (dated by TCRdb to about 2019). Libraries were built with multiplex PCR. The instrument was an Illumina HiSeq 2000. The TCR beta CDR3 regions were amplified from the RNA transcripts. The first round of RT-PCR for the TCR CDR3 was performed with the HTBI primer set and the Qiagen OneStep RT-PCR kit. The public reads were run again by TCRdb, first through fastp at Q25 and then through MiXCR, and only productive beta chains were kept. When rows share a CDR3 protein, they turn into one entry using the most common DNA and genes. This sample gives 300,000 to 400,000 distinct CDR3 sequences in total; 20% to 25% of them show up just once. The ten largest clonotypes hold around half of the sample. Sequenced input: blood. These receptors all stem from a woman aged 50 to 60 with Graves' hyperthyroidism.

V and J are TRBV4-1 and TRBJ2-1; tentatively, D is TRBD2 (6 bases). The CDR3 extends over 18 amino acids. The germline CDR1 and CDR2 sequences are MGHRA and YSYEKL. V was shortened by 2 bases and J by 4 bases, with 21 bases between the two germline ends. CDR3 nucleotide sequence: TGCGCCAGCAGCCAACACTTACCGACGCGGGGCGGGTACAATGAGCAGTTCTTC. As protein: CASSQHLPTRGGYNEQFF.

With respect to this clonotype: This could be a read error, since a much larger clone is one nucleotide away. In DNA form, the CDR3 reads TGTGCCAGCAAGGACGCCTTCCCCGGGACCTACGAGCAGTACTTC. Translation: CASKDAFPGTYEQYF. This chain connects TRBV27 to TRBJ2-7; D is possibly TRBD2 (5 bases). Germline V lookup: CDR1 MNHEY, CDR2 SMNVEV (reference sequence). With 7 bases removed from V and 2 bases from J, the gap between germline ends came to 18 bases. This CDR3 is built from 15 residues.

This clonotype was counted ten times or more. V and J are TRBV3-1 and TRBJ1-2; the D gene is possibly TRBD1 (5 bases). Germline lookup yields CDR1 LGHDT and CDR2 YNNKEL (reference sequence). The CDR3 runs to 13 residues. Trimming shortened V by 3 bases and J by 8 bases, and 13 bases separated the two germline ends. The DNA of the CDR3 is TGTGCCAGCAGCCATACCTCAGGGAGCGGCTACACCTTC. Protein product: CASSHTSGSGYTF.

This clonotype has a handful of counts. The rearrangement joins TRBV19 to TRBJ1-5; D may be TRBD1 (5 bases). The V gene's germline CDR1 is LNHDA and CDR2 SQIVND (reference sequence). V gave up 3 bases and J gave up 3 bases, with 9 bases separating them. This CDR3 region has 14 residues. The CDR3 DNA reads as TGTGCCAGTAGTATCACCGGGGCCAATCAGCCCCAGCATTTT. It codes for CASSITGANQPQHF.